The 10 T cell receptor beta chains listed next were all sequenced from one sample in a study of control samples from healthy donors and cancer patients. Some clones are missing from TCRdb's copy, which holds only in-frame ones; the method was immunoSEQ multiplex PCR. The table shows approximately 140,000 clones, with roughly 92% occurring only once. The specimen was blood. These receptors all stem from a man aged 25 to 40 in good health.

V and J are TRBV11-1 and TRBJ1-1; weak D call: TRBD1 (6 bases). Trimming left V 1 base short and J 5 bases short, with 14 bases between. Germline V lookup: CDR1 SGHAT, CDR2 FQDESV (reference sequence). The CDR3 loop spans 15 amino acids. The CDR3 DNA follows: TGTGCCAGCAGCTTAGAGGCGGGGGCGAGAACTGAAGCTTTCTTT. Translation: CASSLEAGARTEAFF.

This clone was detected only a few times. The gene calls are TRBV28 and TRBJ1-4; 7 positions agree with TRBD1. CDR1 is MDHEN and CDR2 is SYDVKM in the germline V gene. The CDR3 totals 15 residues. Trimming took 6 bases from V and 8 from J; bases not matched to a gene: 12. For the CDR3, the DNA is TGTGCCAGCAGGGATCGACAGGGAGGATCCGAAAAACTGTTTTTT. Protein sequence: CASRDRQGGSEKLFF.

The chain links TRBV4-2 to TRBJ2-3; TRBD2 aligns across 14 bases. CDR1 is LGHNA and CDR2 is YNFKEQ in the germline V gene. The CDR3 totals 20 residues. J gave up 5 bases and V 3 bases, and 16 bases lay outside the gene matches. CDR3 loop: CASSHPSGPGLAGGGDTQYF. Written as DNA, the CDR3 is TGTGCCAGCAGCCATCCCTCCGGCCCTGGACTAGCGGGGGGTGGAGATACGCAGTATTTT.

The rearrangement links TRBV27 to TRBJ2-1; D is ambiguous. The CDR3 is 12 amino acids. CDR1 is MNHEY, CDR2 SMNVEV, per germline (reference sequence). V was clipped by 5 bases and J by 8 bases, with 10 bases between them. In DNA form, the CDR3 reads TGTGCCAGCAGTCACAGTTCCTATGAGCAGTTCTTC. The encoded protein is CASSHSSYEQFF.

CDR3 in DNA: TGTGCCAGCAGCTTTGGACAGGGGGCCAATAATTCACCCCTCCACTTT. Translating it yields CASSFGQGANNSPLHF. The V gene is TRBV5-4, the J gene TRBJ1-6; TRBD1 agrees at 11 bases. The CDR3 runs to 16 residues. Germline CDR1 SGHNT, CDR2 YYREEE (reference sequence). V lost 2 bases, J lost 5 bases, and 3 bases stayed unmatched.

As for this clone: The sample has other DNA sequences that encode this CDR3 too. The J gene is TRBJ2-1, the V gene TRBV7-9; 9 nucleotides match TRBD2. CDR1 and CDR2 (germline): SEHNR, FQNEAQ (reference sequence). The CDR3 spans 17 residues. V was clipped by 1 base and J by 2 bases; unmatched bases: 6. The DNA of the CDR3 is TGTGCCAGCAGCTTAGGAGGGCTAGCGGGAACCTACAATGAGCAGTTCTTC. As protein: CASSLGGLAGTYNEQFF.

A single count supports this clone. The V gene is TRBV18, the J gene TRBJ1-2; possible D gene TRBD1, 5 bases. The germline V and J ends were trimmed by 0 bases and 2 bases, with 13 bases remaining between them. The CDR3 has 16 amino acids. CDR1 and CDR2 from the germline V gene are KGHSH and LQKENI. CDR3 nucleotide sequence: TGTGCCAGCTCACCACCGCTGGCAGGGTCGAACTATGGCTACACCTTC. As protein: CASSPPLAGSNYGYTF. Based on the CDR3 plus reference TRBV18 and TRBJ1-2, the full variable domain is NAGVMQNPRHLVRRRGQEARLRCSPMKGHSHVYWYRQLPEEGLKFMVYLQKENIIDESGMPKERFSAEFPKEGPSILRIQQVVRGDSAAYFCASSPPLAGSNYGYTFGSGTRLTVV.

CDR3 loop: CASSLADLRGSTGGYTF. The DNA for the CDR3 is TGTGCCAGCAGCTTAGCGGACTTGCGAGGTAGTACGGGTGGCTACACCTTC. The chain recombines TRBV7-9 with TRBJ1-2; D gene unclear. Germline V gives CDR1 SEHNR, CDR2 FQNEAQ (reference sequence). The CDR3 length is 17 residues. V lost 0 bases to trimming and J lost 7 bases, with 21 bases between them.

The chain combines TRBV15 with TRBJ2-3; D unclear. Germline V gives CDR1 LNHNV, CDR2 YYDKDF (reference sequence). The CDR3 is 15 amino acids. Between the trimmed V and J ends, which lost 1 base and 0 bases, there was a span of 8 bases. The CDR3 sequence: CATSRAPLSTDTQYF. The CDR3 bases are TGTGCCACCAGCAGAGCCCCCCTTAGCACAGATACGCAGTATTTT.

Here the CDR3 reads CASRRSPYGYTF. CDR3 DNA sequence: TGTGCCAGCAGGCGATCGCCCTATGGCTACACCTTC. The chain carries TRBV28 and TRBJ1-2, with unresolved D. The CDR3 length is 12 residues. V was shortened by 6 bases and J by 4 bases, with 9 bases between the two germline ends. The germline gives CDR1 MDHEN, CDR2 SYDVKM.